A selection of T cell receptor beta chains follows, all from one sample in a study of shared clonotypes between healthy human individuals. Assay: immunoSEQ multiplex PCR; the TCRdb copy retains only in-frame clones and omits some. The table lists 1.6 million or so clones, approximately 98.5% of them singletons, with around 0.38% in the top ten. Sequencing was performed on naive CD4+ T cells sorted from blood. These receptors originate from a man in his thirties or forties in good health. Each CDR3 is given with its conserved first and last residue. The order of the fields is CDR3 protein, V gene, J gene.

CDR3 protein: CASSTAGLVSEQFF; V gene: TRBV19; J gene: TRBJ2-1
CDR3 protein: CASRLATYNEQFF; V gene: TRBV28; J gene: TRBJ2-1
CDR3 protein: CASSLAGQGNEKLFF; V gene: TRBV7-6; J gene: TRBJ1-4
CDR3 protein: CASSLRLAGALDEQFF; V gene: TRBV5-6; J gene: TRBJ2-1
CDR3 protein: CAITKEGRSEQYF; V gene: TRBV10-3; J gene: TRBJ2-7
CDR3 protein: CASSLDHSTDTQYF; V gene: TRBV11-3; J gene: TRBJ2-3
CDR3 protein: CASSVPLGFLSADTQYF; V gene: TRBV2; J gene: TRBJ2-3
CDR3 protein: CASSHFGTYKSSGANVLTF; V gene: TRBV7-9; J gene: TRBJ2-6
CDR3 protein: CASSLIGYEQYF; V gene: TRBV28; J gene: TRBJ2-7
CDR3 protein: CASSTPPYQPQHF; V gene: TRBV19; J gene: TRBJ1-5
CDR3 protein: CASSTGLGVPEKLFF; V gene: TRBV5-1; J gene: TRBJ1-4
CDR3 protein: CASSPRIVNTEAFF; V gene: TRBV7-2; J gene: TRBJ1-1
CDR3 protein: CASSSHRDGTEAFF; V gene: TRBV5-1; J gene: TRBJ1-1
CDR3 protein: CASGLAGANVLTF; V gene: TRBV4-3; J gene: TRBJ2-6
CDR3 protein: CSVGRAAGEQFF; V gene: TRBV29-1; J gene: TRBJ2-1
CDR3 protein: CASSSSAAYSYNEQFF; V gene: TRBV6-5; J gene: TRBJ2-1
CDR3 protein: CASSLGVRDRGGEKLFF; V gene: TRBV5-1; J gene: TRBJ1-4
CDR3 protein: CASSLFDRGEQFF; V gene: TRBV5-6; J gene: TRBJ2-1
CDR3 protein: CASSLDRDYGYTF; V gene: TRBV4-3; J gene: TRBJ1-2
CDR3 protein: CASSLGAGKGQFF; V gene: TRBV5-6; J gene: TRBJ2-1
CDR3 protein: CASTAANTGELFF; V gene: TRBV27; J gene: TRBJ2-2
CDR3 protein: CASSAFIHNEQFF; V gene: TRBV9; J gene: TRBJ2-1
CDR3 protein: CASSLGKGYTF; V gene: TRBV7-9; J gene: TRBJ1-2
CDR3 protein: CASSLAVGADEKLFF; V gene: TRBV5-1; J gene: TRBJ1-4